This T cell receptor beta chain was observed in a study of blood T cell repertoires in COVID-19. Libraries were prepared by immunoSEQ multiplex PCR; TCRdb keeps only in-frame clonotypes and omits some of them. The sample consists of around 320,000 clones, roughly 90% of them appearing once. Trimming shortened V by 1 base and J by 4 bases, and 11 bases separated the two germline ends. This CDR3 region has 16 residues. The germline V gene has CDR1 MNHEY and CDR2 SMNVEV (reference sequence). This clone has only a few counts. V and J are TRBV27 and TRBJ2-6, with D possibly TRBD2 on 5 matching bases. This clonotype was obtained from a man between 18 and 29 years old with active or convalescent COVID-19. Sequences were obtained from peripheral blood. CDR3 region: CASSLFSERGANVLTF. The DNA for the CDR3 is TGTGCCAGCAGTTTATTTTCCGAGCGGGGGGCCAACGTCCTGACTTTC.